This TCR beta chain was profiled in a study of T cell responses to AZD1222 COVID-19 vaccine. Study-wide points: Spike-specific TCR repertoires showed rising breadth and depth after two AZD1222 doses. Repertoires were obtained only post-peak T cell response.

V lost 5 bases and J 2 bases, leaving 12 bases between the germline ends. Germline CDR1 reads SGHTA; CDR2 reads FQGNSA. The CDR3 sequence is 14 residues long. Here immunoSEQ multiplex PCR was the method, and the copy in TCRdb shows in-frame clones only, minus some. The sample holds 90,000 to 130,000 clones; roughly 89% are singletons and the top ten take roughly 2.5%. Second-dose intervals of approximately 4 or approximately 12 weeks were pooled. This clone was seen a handful of times. Its matching antigen is unknown. The rearrangement joins TRBV7-2 to TRBJ1-2, with D possibly TRBD1 on 5 matching bases. The sequence derives from an adult who received the AZD1222 COVID-19 vaccine. The specimen was peripheral blood, collected 28 days after the second AZD1222 dose. CDR3 region: CASSPSTANYGYTF. In nucleotides, the CDR3 is TGTGCCAGCAGCCCTTCGACAGCCAACTATGGCTACACCTTC.